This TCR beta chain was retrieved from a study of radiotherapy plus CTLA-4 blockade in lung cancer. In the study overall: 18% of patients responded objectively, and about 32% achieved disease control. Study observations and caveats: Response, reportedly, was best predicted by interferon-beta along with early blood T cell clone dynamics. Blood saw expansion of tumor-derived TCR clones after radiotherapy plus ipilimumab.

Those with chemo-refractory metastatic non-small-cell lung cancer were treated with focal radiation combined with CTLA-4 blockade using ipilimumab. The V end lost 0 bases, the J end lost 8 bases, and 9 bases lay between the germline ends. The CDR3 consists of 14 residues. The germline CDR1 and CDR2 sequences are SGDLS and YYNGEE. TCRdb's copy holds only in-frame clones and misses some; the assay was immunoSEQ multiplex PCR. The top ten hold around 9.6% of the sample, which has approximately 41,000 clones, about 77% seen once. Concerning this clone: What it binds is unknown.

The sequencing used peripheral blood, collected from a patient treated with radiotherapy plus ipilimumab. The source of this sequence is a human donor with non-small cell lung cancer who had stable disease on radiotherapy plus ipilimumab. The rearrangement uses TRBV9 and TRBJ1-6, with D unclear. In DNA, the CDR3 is TGTGCCAGCAGCGTAGCGCCTCAGGATTCACCCCTCCACTTT. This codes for CASSVAPQDSPLHF.